Below, 15 T cell receptor beta chains from the same sample are listed, as sequenced in a study of follicular helper T cells after annual influenza vaccination. Time point meaning: 2013-2014 season, 7 days after vaccination. Only in-frame clones appear in the TCRdb table, and some are missing; sequencing was by immunoSEQ multiplex PCR. In the table there are around 5,000 clones, 89% of which are singletons. Sequencing was performed on CXCR5+ CD38- circulating T follicular helper cells from blood, taken 7 days after influenza vaccination. Subset in this sample: circulating Tfh, non-naive CD4+CXCR5+PD-1+ (ICOS+CD38+ or ICOS-CD38-). These receptors were taken from an adult who received the influenza vaccine.

In nucleotides, the CDR3 is TGTGCCAGCTCGATACTAATAGATACTAGCACAGATACGCAGTATTTT. Protein: CASSILIDTSTDTQYF. The J gene is TRBJ2-3, the V gene TRBV18; D is unresolved. CDR3 length: 16 residues. Germline V gives CDR1 KGHSH, CDR2 LQKENI. V dropped 6 bases and J dropped 0 bases, with 16 bases sitting between them.

CDR3 nucleotides: TGTGCCAGCAGCCAAGAAAGGGGCTCTAATGAAAAACTGTTTTTT. It encodes CASSQERGSNEKLFF. The gene calls are TRBV4-2 and TRBJ1-4; tentative D call: TRBD1 (5 bases). Between the trimmed V and J ends, which lost 0 bases and 3 bases, there was a span of 8 bases. Germline values: CDR1 LGHNA, CDR2 YNFKEQ. The CDR3 consists of 15 residues.

The chain joins TRBV5-1 to TRBJ2-3, with 10 bases identical to TRBD1. Germline V gives CDR1 SGHRS, CDR2 YFSETQ. V lost 0 bases and J lost 4; bases outside the gene matches: 11. The length of the CDR3 is 18 residues. CDR3 region: CASSLAQTGTGVSDTQYF. The CDR3 coding sequence is TGCGCCAGCAGCTTGGCCCAAACCGGGACAGGGGTGTCAGATACGCAGTATTTT. The full variable domain, with the rest looked up from reference TRBV5-1 and TRBJ2-3, is KAGVTQTPRYLIKTRGQQVTLSCSPISGHRSVSWYQQTPGQGLQFLFEYFSETQRNKGNFPGRFSGRQFSNSRSEMNVSTLELGDSALYLCASSLAQTGTGVSDTQYFGPGTRLTVL.

V and J are TRBV29-1 and TRBJ2-1, with 8 nucleotides matching TRBD2. The CDR3 spans 14 residues. The V and J ends lost 3 bases and 6 bases, in that order; junction bases with no gene match: 7. Per the germline V gene, CDR1 is SQVTM and CDR2 is ANQGSEA. DNA of the CDR3: TGCAGCGTTGAGGTGTTAGCGGGGTCCAATGAGCAGTTCTTC. Translating gives CSVEVLAGSNEQFF.

The chain links TRBV5-1 to TRBJ2-3; 9 bases align to TRBD2. The germline V gene has CDR1 SGHRS and CDR2 YFSETQ. V shed 7 bases, J shed 3 bases, and the junction held 9 bases outside the gene matches. The CDR3 is 15 amino acids. The CDR3 protein is CASSQLAGRTDTQYF. The CDR3 nucleotides are TGCGCCAGCTCACAACTAGCGGGTAGGACAGATACGCAGTATTTT.

The chain carries TRBV30 and TRBJ1-4, with TRBD1 identical over 9 bases. CDR3 size: 13 residues. Germline CDR1 reads GTSNPN; CDR2 reads SVGIG (reference sequence). J lost 7 bases, V lost 0 bases, and 0 bases had no gene match. The chain's CDR3 is CAWSVQGAEKLFF. The CDR3 nucleotides read TGTGCCTGGAGTGTACAGGGGGCTGAAAAACTGTTTTTT.

This chain connects TRBV5-1 to TRBJ2-1; TRBD1 is a possible D gene (6 bases). CDR3 size: 14 residues. Looked up from germline, CDR1 is SGHRS and CDR2 is YFSETQ. V was pared by 0 bases and J by 9 bases, with 13 bases between. This CDR3 reads CASSLVEGEAEQFF. For the CDR3, the DNA is TGCGCCAGCAGCTTGGTAGAGGGGGAAGCTGAGCAGTTCTTC. Full variable domain (remainder filled in from reference TRBV5-1 and TRBJ2-1): KAGVTQTPRYLIKTRGQQVTLSCSPISGHRSVSWYQQTPGQGLQFLFEYFSETQRNKGNFPGRFSGRQFSNSRSEMNVSTLELGDSALYLCASSLVEGEAEQFFGPGTRLTVL.

The chain employs TRBV5-1 and TRBJ2-3, with TRBD1 matching 8 bases. The CDR3 has 15 residues. The V gene end was trimmed by 0 bases and the J gene end by 5 bases; junction bases not matched to a gene: 5. The V gene's germline CDR1 is SGHRS and CDR2 YFSETQ. CDR3 sequence reads: CASSLGAGGLDTQYF. Written as DNA, the CDR3 is TGCGCCAGCAGCTTGGGGGCAGGGGGCTTAGATACGCAGTATTTT.

This clone was seen a single time. The gene calls are TRBV19 and TRBJ2-1, with 8 bases lining up with TRBD2. J lost 7 bases, V lost 7 bases, and 21 bases had no gene match. In germline, CDR1 is LNHDA, CDR2 SQIVND (reference sequence). The CDR3 loop spans 18 amino acids. CDR3 in amino acids: CASTPLSASGSPRNEQFF. DNA for the CDR3: TGTGCCAGTACCCCCCTCTCGGCGAGCGGGAGCCCGAGAAATGAGCAGTTCTTC.

V and J are TRBV19 and TRBJ1-2; D gene unclear. Looked up from germline, CDR1 is LNHDA and CDR2 is SQIVND (reference sequence). Trimming took 5 bases from V and 3 from J, leaving 16 bases between them. The CDR3 totals 15 residues. In nucleotides, the CDR3 is TGTGCCAGTAGTGGCCAGGTGTTGGGAGACTATGGCTACACCTTC. Residues: CASSGQVLGDYGYTF. Complete variable domain (other parts from reference TRBV19 and TRBJ1-2): DGGITQSPKYLFRKEGQNVTLSCEQNLNHDAMYWYRQDPGQGLRLIYYSQIVNDFQKGDIAEGYSVSREKKESFPLTVTSAQKNPTAFYLCASSGQVLGDYGYTFGSGTRLTVV.

The chain carries TRBV9 and TRBJ2-2; TRBD2 matches at 11 bases. Germline CDR1 and CDR2: SGDLS and YYNGEE. CDR3 length equals 13 residues. The ends lost 5 bases at V and 6 bases at J; junction bases unmatched: 0. Written as DNA, the CDR3 is TGTGCCAGCAGTAGCGGGAGGGCCGGGGAGCTGTTTTTT. Protein product: CASSSGRAGELFF.

The V and J genes are TRBV7-9 and TRBJ2-1, with 7 positions matching TRBD2. There are 14 residues in the CDR3. Unmatched junction bases numbered 11, after V lost 11 bases and J lost 4 bases. The V gene's germline CDR1 is SEHNR and CDR2 FQNEAQ (reference sequence). The DNA for the CDR3 is TGTGCCGTAGAACGGGGGGAAGGGTACAATGAGCAGTTCTTC. Translated: CAVERGEGYNEQFF.

This chain joins TRBV11-3 and TRBJ2-2; perhaps TRBD2 as D (6 bases). In germline, CDR1 is SGHNT, CDR2 YENEEA. V lost 5 bases to trimming and J lost 6 bases, with 13 bases between them. There are 14 residues in the CDR3. CDR3 coding DNA: TGTGCCAGCAGCCTTACGTGGGGGGCCGGGGAGCTGTTTTTT. Its protein is CASSLTWGAGELFF.

This clone was seen just once. The CDR3 sequence is CASSLSGGYQPQHF. The CDR3 DNA reads TGTGCCAGCAGCCTCTCCGGCGGCTACCAGCCCCAGCATTTT. The chain carries TRBV2 and TRBJ1-5; D is undetermined. V lost 6 bases, J lost 7 bases, and 16 bases lay in between. The CDR3 loop spans 14 amino acids. The germline V gene encodes CDR1 SNHLY and CDR2 FYNNEI.

V is TRBV5-1 and J is TRBJ1-4; 9 bases match TRBD1. V shed 2 bases and J 5 bases; nucleotides not matched to a gene: 1. Germline V gene lookup returns CDR1 SGHRS and CDR2 YFSETQ. The CDR3 has 14 residues. CDR3 sequence (DNA): TGCGCCAGCAGCTTCGGGACAGGGAATGAAAAACTGTTTTTT. Protein: CASSFGTGNEKLFF.